These 10 T cell receptor beta chains came from one sample sequenced in a study of blood T cell repertoires in COVID-19. Repertoires were generated with immunoSEQ multiplex PCR, while TCRdb's copy carries only in-frame clones and drops some. The sample includes roughly 380,000 clones, about 90% seen only once; the top ten take 2.5% to 3.5%. Specimen: PBMCs or T cells enriched from blood (not recorded which). The receptors stem from a woman aged 25 to 39 who had recovered from COVID-19.

The chain couples TRBV5-5 to TRBJ2-7; D possibly corresponds to TRBD1 (6 bases). V was clipped by 3 bases and J by 1 base, with 14 bases between them. CDR1 and CDR2 (germline): SGHKS, YYEKEE (reference sequence). This CDR3 is built from 15 residues. The CDR3 DNA follows: TGTGCCAGCAGCTCAACTCCGGGACAATCCTACGAGCAGTACTTC. It translates to CASSSTPGQSYEQYF.

This chain links TRBV28 with TRBJ1-5; TRBD1 agrees at 8 bases. V lost 11 bases, J lost 9 bases, and 15 bases stayed unmatched. CDR3 length equals 14 residues. Germline-derived CDR1 and CDR2 are MDHEN and SYDVKM. The CDR3 loop is CAGGAGGYEGPQHF. Here the CDR3 DNA reads TGTGCCGGGGGGGCAGGGGGCTACGAGGGGCCCCAGCATTTT.

This sequence joins TRBV9 and TRBJ1-3; tentatively, D is TRBD1 (6 bases). Germline V CDR1 and CDR2: SGDLS, YYNGEE. With 0 bases removed from V and 4 bases from J, the gap between germline ends came to 8 bases. This CDR3 contains 14 residues. The CDR3 region is CASSVAGAGNTIYF. DNA of the CDR3: TGTGCCAGCAGCGTAGCAGGGGCCGGAAACACCATATATTTT.

The chain recombines TRBV5-1 with TRBJ1-2; D uncertain. Germline-derived CDR1 and CDR2 are SGHRS and YFSETQ. The CDR3 runs 15 residues. The ends were cut back, 0 bases at V and 1 base at J, with 10 bases in the middle. The CDR3 spells CASSLAAGVNYGYTF. In DNA, the CDR3 is TGCGCCAGCAGCTTGGCCGCAGGTGTTAACTATGGCTACACCTTC.

The chain is built from TRBV10-3 and TRBJ2-7, with unresolved D. Trimming removed 8 bases at V and 0 bases at J, with 5 bases between. There are 11 residues in the CDR3. CDR1 and CDR2 (germline): ENHRY, SYGVKD. The CDR3 DNA follows: TGTGCCATCGGCTTCTCCTACGAGCAGTACTTC. Translating gives CAIGFSYEQYF.

The chain joins TRBV12-3 or TRBV12-4 to TRBJ1-5; D perhaps matches TRBD1 (6 bases). The CDR3 is 13 residues long. V was trimmed by 6 bases and J by 6 bases, leaving 12 bases between them. CDR3 in DNA: TGTGCCAGCAGACAGGGTGGGGGTCAGCCCCAGCATTTT. Protein product: CASRQGGGQPQHF.

The V gene is TRBV18, the J gene TRBJ2-7; 8 bases line up with TRBD2. Germline-derived CDR1 and CDR2 are KGHSH and LQKENI. V lost 3 bases to trimming and J lost 2 bases; unmatched junction nucleotides: 6. This CDR3 contains 15 residues. CDR3 region: CASSPGTRGAYEQYF. In nucleotides, the CDR3 is TGTGCCAGCTCACCCGGGACTAGAGGGGCCTACGAGCAGTACTTC.

The V call is TRBV29-1, the J call TRBJ2-2; weak D call: TRBD1 (6 bases). V dropped 7 bases and J dropped 2 bases, with 11 bases sitting between them. The CDR3 covers 13 residues. Germline CDR1 is SQVTM and CDR2 is ANQGSEA. CDR3: CSARDINTGELFF. CDR3 nucleotides: TGCAGCGCCCGGGACATAAACACCGGGGAGCTGTTTTTT.

V gene TRBV2 combines with J gene TRBJ2-5, with 13 bases fitting TRBD2. CDR3 size: 19 residues. The V gene's germline CDR1 is SNHLY and CDR2 FYNNEI. J lost 0 bases, V lost 0 bases, and 7 bases had no gene match. CDR3 DNA sequence: TGTGCCAGCAGTGAAGCCTCGGGACTAGCGGGGTCGTACCAAGAGACCCAGTACTTC. Its translation is CASSEASGLAGSYQETQYF.

This clone was recorded only once. The rearrangement uses TRBV27 and TRBJ1-5; no definite D call. V shed 4 bases and J shed 7 bases, with 14 bases lying between them. Germline V gene sequence: CDR1 MNHEY, CDR2 SMNVEV (reference sequence). CDR3 size: 14 residues. Here the CDR3 DNA reads TGTGCCAGCAGTTCCCAGCAGGCGCGACAGCCCCAGCATTTT. Amino acid sequence: CASSSQQARQPQHF.